Shown below are 30 T cell receptor beta chains from a single sample sequenced in a study of cytomegalovirus exposure and HLA in healthy donors. The PCR employed 60 Vbeta primers together with 13 Jbeta primers. The repertoire was sequenced with immunoSEQ multiplex PCR; TCRdb's copy has only in-frame clones and lacks some. The table lists 250,000 to 350,000 clones, 86% of them singletons. The sequencing sample was made of PBMCs. The source of these receptors is a man aged 35 to 55 in good health and CMV-seropositive.

The V gene is TRBV19, the J gene TRBJ2-3; D might be TRBD1 (6 bases). Germline V gene data show CDR1 as LNHDA and CDR2 as SQIVND (reference sequence). V was cut by 6 bases and J by 1 base, with 20 bases left in between. This CDR3 spans 17 amino acids. This CDR3 reads CASSSPNREFGTDTQYF. DNA of the CDR3: TGTGCCAGTAGCTCCCCAAACAGGGAGTTCGGCACAGATACGCAGTATTTT.

The chain uses TRBV7-3 and TRBJ2-7, with D unresolved. Trimming stripped 5 bases from V and 4 bases from J, with 12 bases between. The CDR3 runs 13 residues. Germline lookup yields CDR1 SGHTA and CDR2 FQGTGA. CDR3 residues: CASSISSGYEQYF. DNA for the CDR3: TGTGCCAGCAGCATCTCTTCGGGTTACGAGCAGTACTTC.

J is TRBJ2-3 and V is TRBV20-1; D not certain. The CDR3 has 10 residues. The V and J ends lost 5 bases and 5 bases respectively, with 5 bases between them. The germline V gene has CDR1 DFQATT and CDR2 SNEGSKA (reference sequence). The CDR3 loop is CSAFLDTQYF. The DNA for the CDR3 is TGCAGTGCTTTCCTAGATACGCAGTATTTT.

J is TRBJ1-1 and V is TRBV27, with 9 bases identical to TRBD1. V was clipped by 6 bases and J by 5 bases; unmatched bases: 13. Germline V gene data show CDR1 as MNHEY and CDR2 as SMNVEV (reference sequence). This CDR3 has 16 amino acids. The CDR3 bases are TGTGCCAGCAGGCCTGGGACAGGGATTAAAAGGACTGAAGCTTTCTTT. It encodes CASRPGTGIKRTEAFF.

The CDR3 reads CASRPNSGKWEAFF. Here the CDR3 DNA reads TGTGCCAGCAGACCGAATTCAGGGAAGTGGGAAGCTTTCTTT. The chain couples TRBV28 to TRBJ1-1; D might be TRBD1 (5 bases). The CDR3 runs to 14 residues. Germline V lookup: CDR1 MDHEN, CDR2 SYDVKM. V dropped 6 bases and J dropped 8 bases, with 19 bases sitting between them.

This chain's CDR3 is CASSQGRARVGNTQYF. Written as DNA, the CDR3 is TGCGCCAGCAGCCAGGGAAGGGCCAGGGTGGGAAATACGCAGTATTTT. The chain carries TRBV4-1 and TRBJ2-3, with a weak D call TRBD1 (5 bases). V lost 3 bases to trimming and J lost 7 bases, with 20 bases between them. The CDR3 length is 16 residues. Per germline, CDR1 MGHRA and CDR2 YSYEKL.

The chain combines TRBV7-2 with TRBJ2-2; 7 positions agree with TRBD2. CDR1 and CDR2 (germline): SGHTA, FQGNSA. J was trimmed by 2 bases and V by 7 bases; bases with no gene match: 7. The CDR3 loop spans 15 amino acids. CDR3 sequence reads: CASTPGGSNTGELFF. CDR3 DNA sequence: TGTGCCAGCACCCCGGGCGGGAGCAACACCGGGGAGCTGTTTTTT.

The chain carries TRBV15 and TRBJ1-2; 8 bases map to TRBD1. V shed 1 base and J 7 bases; nucleotides not matched to a gene: 11. The CDR3 runs to 16 residues. Germline V gene data show CDR1 as LNHNV and CDR2 as YYDKDF (reference sequence). DNA for the CDR3: TGTGCCACCAGCAGAGGGCTCTCACAGGGGGAAGCTGGCTACACCTTC. Amino acids: CATSRGLSQGEAGYTF.

The rearrangement links TRBV9 to TRBJ2-5; 10 positions match TRBD1. CDR1 and CDR2 from the germline V gene are SGDLS and YYNGEE. Trimming removed 0 bases from V and 3 bases from J; junction bases left unmatched: 2. The CDR3 length is 15 residues. The CDR3 spells CASSVGQGAEETQYF. The CDR3 DNA reads TGTGCCAGCAGCGTAGGACAGGGGGCCGAAGAGACCCAGTACTTC.

This clone showed up just once. This chain uses TRBV25-1 with TRBJ2-3; tentative D call: TRBD2 (5 bases). CDR1 MGHDK and CDR2 SYGVNS come from the germline V gene. The CDR3 spans 14 residues. Trimming took 8 bases from V and 6 from J, leaving 18 bases between them. CDR3 nucleotides: TGTGCCAGCGGGGAAGGCGGTGGGAGCGATACGCAGTATTTT. This sequence encodes CASGEGGGSDTQYF. The whole variable domain, remainder taken from reference TRBV25-1 and TRBJ2-3, is EADIYQTPRYLVIGTGKKITLECSQTMGHDKMYWYQQDPGMELHLIHYSYGVNSTEKGDLSSESTVSRIRTEHFPLTLESARPSHTSQYLCASGEGGGSDTQYFGPGTRLTVL.

The V and J genes are TRBV7-8 and TRBJ1-2; TRBD1 aligns across 8 bases. The junction had 1 base not matched to a gene; V was cut back by 1 base and J by 6 bases. CDR3 length equals 13 residues. Germline V gives CDR1 SGHVS, CDR2 FQNEAQ. CDR3 amino acids: CASSLGTGNGYTF. The CDR3 DNA follows: TGTGCCAGCAGCTTAGGGACAGGGAATGGCTACACCTTC.

The rearrangement links TRBV5-1 to TRBJ2-7; 7 nucleotides match TRBD2. The J segment lost 4 bases and the V segment lost 3 bases, leaving 13 bases of the junction unmatched. This CDR3 comprises 16 residues. Germline CDR1 reads SGHRS; CDR2 reads YFSETQ. The CDR3 is CASSSGNAGAVYEQYF. CDR3 bases: TGCGCCAGCAGCTCGGGCAACGCGGGAGCGGTGTACGAGCAGTACTTC.

This rearrangement joins TRBV29-1 to TRBJ2-3, with 9 bases lining up with TRBD2. The germline CDR1 and CDR2 sequences are SQVTM and ANQGSEA. The trim removed 6 bases at V and 3 bases at J, leaving 7 bases unmatched. This CDR3 has 14 residues. CDR3: CSVAVAGETDTQYF. DNA for the CDR3: TGCAGCGTAGCCGTAGCGGGAGAAACAGATACGCAGTATTTT.

V is TRBV19 and J is TRBJ2-7; 8 positions match TRBD2. Germline V gives CDR1 LNHDA, CDR2 SQIVND (reference sequence). J was trimmed by 3 bases and V by 5 bases; bases with no gene match: 6. This CDR3 comprises 14 residues. The chain's CDR3 is CASSLSGSVYEQYF. Written as DNA, the CDR3 is TGTGCCAGTAGTCTGAGCGGGAGTGTCTACGAGCAGTACTTC.

The chain links TRBV6-1 to TRBJ1-3; D remains ambiguous. V lost 6 bases to trimming and J lost 0 bases, with 9 bases between them. The CDR3 spans 14 residues. The germline CDR1 and CDR2 sequences are MNHNS and SASEGT. The CDR3 reads CASSRLGSGNTIYF. The CDR3 nucleotides read TGTGCCAGCAGCCGCCTCGGCTCTGGAAACACCATATATTTT.

The chain combines TRBV15 with TRBJ2-5; no reliable D call. This CDR3 has 16 amino acids. CDR1 is LNHNV, CDR2 YYDKDF, per germline (reference sequence). V was cut by 1 base and J by 3 bases, with 15 bases left in between. The CDR3 DNA is TGTGCCACCAGCAGAGTAGGCGTAACAGTGAAAGAGACCCAGTACTTC. It codes for CATSRVGVTVKETQYF.

This clone appeared once. The rearrangement uses TRBV19 and TRBJ1-2; a possible D gene is TRBD1 (5 bases). The CDR3 loop spans 16 amino acids. From germline, CDR1 is LNHDA and CDR2 SQIVND (reference sequence). Trimming stripped 6 bases from V and 6 bases from J, with 23 bases between. DNA for the CDR3: TGTGCCAGTAGCTACGGGGGAGAGTTAAGGCGGAATGGCTACACCTTC. This gives the protein CASSYGGELRRNGYTF.

The rearrangement links TRBV7-6 to TRBJ2-3, with 8 positions matching TRBD2. Germline lookup yields CDR1 SGHVS and CDR2 FNYEAQ. Germline trimming cut 4 bases from V and 4 bases from J; bases unmatched to any gene: 10. The CDR3 runs 16 residues. The DNA for the CDR3 is TGTGCCAGCAGCTCGTCAGCGGGAGTATTTGCAGATACGCAGTATTTT. Amino acids: CASSSSAGVFADTQYF.

The V gene is TRBV6-5, the J gene TRBJ2-7, with no clear D. Germline V lookup: CDR1 MNHEY, CDR2 SVGAGI. Deletions cut 3 bases from V and 6 bases from J, with 9 bases between. The CDR3 has 12 residues. The CDR3 spells CASSYRRGEQYF. The CDR3 nucleotides are TGTGCCAGCAGTTATCGCAGAGGCGAGCAGTACTTC.

V and J are TRBV6-5 and TRBJ2-7; D possibly corresponds to TRBD1 (6 bases). Trimming shortened V by 6 bases and J by 0 bases, and 12 bases separated the two germline ends. CDR1 is MNHEY, CDR2 SVGAGI, per germline. The CDR3 runs to 14 residues. The CDR3 here is CASRGTFSSYEQYF. DNA for the CDR3: TGTGCCAGCAGGGGGACATTCAGCTCCTACGAGCAGTACTTC.

The chain links TRBV28 to TRBJ2-7, with 12 bases aligning to TRBD2. The CDR3 has 15 residues. The trim removed 2 bases at V and 5 bases at J, leaving 4 bases unmatched. Germline CDR1 reads MDHEN; CDR2 reads SYDVKM. CDR3 sequence reads: CASSLLAGGPNEQYF. In nucleotides, the CDR3 is TGTGCCAGCAGTTTACTAGCGGGAGGGCCTAACGAGCAGTACTTC.

The chain has TRBV7-9 and TRBJ2-3; 12 nucleotides align to TRBD2. This CDR3 has 16 residues. The V gene end was trimmed by 5 bases and the J gene end by 2 bases; junction bases not matched to a gene: 5. Germline CDR1 SEHNR, CDR2 FQNEAQ (reference sequence). DNA for the CDR3: TGTGCCAGCAGCCCACTAGCGGGAGGATACACAGATACGCAGTATTTT. Encoded protein: CASSPLAGGYTDTQYF.

This clone has a handful of counts. The chain has TRBV2 and TRBJ2-3; 7 bases line up with TRBD1. This CDR3 is 15 amino acids long. CDR1 and CDR2 (germline): SNHLY, FYNNEI. V trimming: 8 bases; J trimming: 0 bases; junction bases outside the gene matches: 8. DNA for the CDR3: TGTGCCAGCGGCGACAGGGAAACTAGCACAGATACGCAGTATTTT. Its translation: CASGDRETSTDTQYF.

This clone has just a few counts. Other DNA sequences from this sample encode an identical CDR3 as well. CDR3 nucleotides: TGTGCCAGCAGTCTGGGACAGCTGGGCGCGGAGACCCAGTACTTC. Translating it yields CASSLGQLGAETQYF. V gene TRBV6-1 combines with J gene TRBJ2-5, with 7 nucleotides matching TRBD1. Germline-derived CDR1 and CDR2 are MNHNS and SASEGT. J lost 5 bases, V lost 5 bases, and 11 bases had no gene match. The CDR3 is 15 residues long.

This clone was recorded once. This chain uses TRBV4-1 with TRBJ2-5; 13 bases map to TRBD2. The J call may be faulty, since TRBJ2-7 better matches the DNA end. The CDR3 runs 16 residues. CDR1 MGHRA and CDR2 YSYEKL come from the germline V gene. CDR3 nucleotide sequence: TGCGCCAGCAGCCAAGGACTAGCGGGAGGCAGCGGCGAGCAGTACTTC. It is translated as CASSQGLAGGSGEQYF.

This chain connects TRBV5-6 to TRBJ1-5; 7 bases agree with TRBD1. This CDR3 is 15 amino acids long. The ends lost 3 bases at V and 2 bases at J; junction bases unmatched: 5. Germline V gene data show CDR1 as SGHDT and CDR2 as YYEEEE. In DNA, the CDR3 is TGTGCCAGCAGCTCTAGGGGGCCAGGCAATCAGCCCCAGCATTTT. Translation gives CASSSRGPGNQPQHF.

This chain connects TRBV29-1 to TRBJ2-5; D may be TRBD1 (6 bases). The J call could be wrong; TRBJ2-7 is a better fit for the DNA end. This CDR3 is built from 12 residues. Germline-derived CDR1 and CDR2 are SQVTM and ANQGSEA. The chain's CDR3 is CSVEIQGYEQYF. DNA of the CDR3: TGCAGCGTTGAAATACAGGGCTACGAGCAGTACTTC.

This chain links TRBV6-5 with TRBJ2-5; D is undetermined. The CDR3 is made up of 15 amino acids. V was shortened by 0 bases and J by 4 bases, with 12 bases between the two germline ends. Germline lookup yields CDR1 MNHEY and CDR2 SVGAGI. The CDR3 region has the DNA TGTGCCAGCAGTTACTCGCGGTCGGATGGAGAGACCCAGTACTTC. Translating it yields CASSYSRSDGETQYF.

The gene calls are TRBV7-9 and TRBJ1-2; D not resolved. Trimming shortened V by 5 bases and J by 5 bases, and 21 bases separated the two germline ends. Germline V lookup: CDR1 SEHNR, CDR2 FQNEAQ (reference sequence). The CDR3 has 16 residues. The CDR3 nucleotides are TGTGCCAGCAGCCCTTTGGTGACCGGGAACCTTTATGGCTACACCTTC. This codes for CASSPLVTGNLYGYTF.

The rearrangement joins TRBV28 to TRBJ1-2, with 8 bases aligning to TRBD1. Trimming cost V 7 bases and J 3 bases; bases outside gene matches: 4. CDR3 length: 13 amino acids. Germline V CDR1 and CDR2: MDHEN, SYDVKM. The CDR3 bases are TGTGCCAGCACAGGGGGCCTCGACTATGGCTACACCTTC. It translates to CASTGGLDYGYTF.